Shown below are 11 T cell receptor beta chains from a single sample sequenced in a study of regulatory T cells in long-lasting Graves disease. The time point denotes: newly diagnosed GD, antithyroid drugs for less than 3 months. The TCR library was made from RNA extracted from PBMCs. In building TCR beta libraries, iRepertoire HTBI primers were used together with Arm-PCR of CDR3 regions. TCRdb redid the calling of the multiplex PCR reads with MiXCR, one entry per CDR3 protein. The table shows approximately 350,000 distinct CDR3 sequences, with approximately 15% occurring only once. These data also formed part of another study, on T cells in Graves' hyperthyroidism and ophthalmopathy.

Sequencing was performed on peripheral blood mononuclear cells (PBMCs), taken at new diagnosis, from a patient treated with antithyroid drugs. The receptors originated from a middle-aged man with Graves disease.

This clonotype has just a few counts. CDR3 amino acids: CASSLNLAGTYNEQFF. In DNA form, the CDR3 reads TGTGCCAGCAGCTTAAATCTGGCAGGGACCTACAATGAGCAGTTCTTC. The chain carries TRBV7-3 and TRBJ2-1; TRBD1 is a possible D gene (5 bases). V was shortened by 1 base and J by 2 bases, with 12 bases between the two germline ends. Germline-derived CDR1 and CDR2 are SGHTA and FQGTGA. CDR3 length: 16 residues.

This clonotype appeared a few times. The chain uses TRBV5-1 and TRBJ2-2; the match to TRBD1 covers 8 bases. CDR1 and CDR2 from the germline V gene are SGHRS and YFSETQ. This CDR3 contains 17 residues. V shed 3 bases, J shed 1 base, and the junction held 8 bases outside the gene matches. The CDR3 sequence: CASSSFVGQGNTGELFF. In DNA form, the CDR3 reads TGCGCCAGCAGCTCCTTTGTCGGACAGGGGAACACCGGGGAGCTGTTTTTT.

This clonotype was seen many times. The genes are TRBV12-3 or TRBV12-4 and TRBJ2-2; a weak D match, TRBD1 (6 bases). This CDR3 contains 13 residues. V lost 4 bases and J lost 6, with 9 bases in between. In nucleotides, the CDR3 is TGTGCCAGCAGTTCCCCAGGGGCCGGGGAGCTGTTTTTT. Amino acids: CASSSPGAGELFF.

The chain combines TRBV28 with TRBJ1-4, with D possibly TRBD1 on 6 matching bases. The CDR3 totals 15 residues. CDR1 MDHEN and CDR2 SYDVKM come from the germline V gene. Deletions cut 7 bases from V and 0 bases from J, with 12 bases between. CDR3 in amino acids: CASIPGGPTNEKLFF. CDR3 in DNA: TGTGCCAGCATACCCGGGGGGCCAACTAATGAAAAACTGTTTTTT.

The V gene is TRBV6-5, the J gene TRBJ2-2, with D possibly TRBD1 on 5 matching bases. CDR1 and CDR2 (germline): MNHEY, SVGAGI. CDR3 length: 15 residues. Trimming cost V 0 bases and J 3 bases, with 8 bases left between them. The CDR3 region is CASSYSNRHTGELFF. CDR3 DNA: TGTGCCAGCAGTTACTCGAACAGGCACACCGGGGAGCTGTTTTTT.

This clonotype has a count of ten or more. J is TRBJ1-3 and V is TRBV5-1, with D unclear. The V gene lost 4 bases and the J gene lost 1 base, with 9 bases spanning the gap. The germline V gene has CDR1 SGHRS and CDR2 YFSETQ. This CDR3 region has 14 residues. The CDR3 coding sequence is TGCGCCAGCAGCCAACGGGTTTCTGGAAACACCATATATTTT. Its translation is CASSQRVSGNTIYF. The whole variable domain, filled in from reference TRBV5-1 and TRBJ1-3, reads KAGVTQTPRYLIKTRGQQVTLSCSPISGHRSVSWYQQTPGQGLQFLFEYFSETQRNKGNFPGRFSGRQFSNSRSEMNVSTLELGDSALYLCASSQRVSGNTIYFGEGSWLTVV.

The chain is built from TRBV28 and TRBJ2-5; either TRBD1 or TRBD2 may supply D (5 bases each). The CDR3 spans 15 residues. Germline CDR1 reads MDHEN; CDR2 reads SYDVKM. V lost 2 bases and J 4 bases, leaving 14 bases between the germline ends. The CDR3 reads CASSLLGTGRETQYF. CDR3 nucleotides: TGTGCCAGCAGTTTACTCGGGACGGGAAGAGAGACCCAGTACTTC.

This clonotype has at least ten counts. The gene calls are TRBV2 and TRBJ1-5; D gene ambiguous. CDR3 size: 13 residues. Trimming took 5 bases from V and 4 from J, leaving 9 bases between them. From germline, CDR1 is SNHLY and CDR2 FYNNEI. CDR3 loop: CASSKDHNQPQHF. CDR3 in DNA: TGTGCCAGCAGTAAGGACCATAATCAGCCCCAGCATTTT.

To note about this clonotype: The junction departs from germline at one end; a sequencing error may be responsible. The V and J genes are TRBV5-1 and TRBJ2-3; D may correspond to TRBD1 or TRBD2 (7 bases each). This CDR3 spans 16 amino acids. The V gene's germline CDR1 is SGHRS and CDR2 YFSETQ. CDR3 bases: TGTGCCAGCCAGGGGGGGTGGGAAGGGAGCACAGATACGCAGTATTTT. Translating it yields CASQGGWEGSTDTQYF.

About this clonotype itself: This likely reflects a read error, since a far larger clone is one base away. The chain is built from TRBV6-1 and TRBJ2-3, with 9 bases that match TRBD2. The ends lost 6 bases at V and 4 bases at J; junction bases unmatched: 14. CDR1 and CDR2 (germline): MNHNS, SASEGT. The CDR3 loop spans 17 amino acids. CDR3 sequence reads: CASREPFGAGGPDTQYF. CDR3 coding DNA: TGTGCCAGCAGGGAACCCTTTGGAGCGGGGGGCCCAGATACGCAGTATTTT.

This clonotype was observed a few times. The chain combines TRBV11-2 with TRBJ2-5, with 7 bases that match TRBD2. Germline V gene data show CDR1 as SGHAT and CDR2 as FQNNGV. J was trimmed by 2 bases and V by 3 bases; bases with no gene match: 9. The CDR3 has 16 residues. As DNA, the CDR3 is TGTGCCAGCAGCTTGGGGGTGGCTAGCGGACAAGAGACCCAGTACTTC. Its translation is CASSLGVASGQETQYF.